This passage covers 12 T cell receptor beta chains from one sample sequenced in a study of blood T cell repertoires in COVID-19. Assay used: immunoSEQ multiplex PCR; TCRdb lists only in-frame clones, some missing. Found here are 7,500 to 9,000 clones, around 84% of them singletons; the top ten hold about a tenth. Sequenced sample: peripheral blood. The receptors derive from a human donor in a cohort sampled during active COVID-19.

The chain couples TRBV6-2 or TRBV6-3 to TRBJ2-3, with TRBD2 matching 8 bases. V shed 5 bases, J shed 0 bases, and the junction held 7 bases outside the gene matches. This CDR3 contains 16 residues. Per germline, CDR1 MNHEY and CDR2 SVGEGT. The CDR3 here is CASSNPAGVSTDTQYF. In nucleotides, the CDR3 is TGTGCCAGCAGTAACCCAGCGGGGGTGAGCACAGATACGCAGTATTTT.

The V call is TRBV2, the J call TRBJ2-1, with 10 positions matching TRBD2. Germline V gene sequence: CDR1 SNHLY, CDR2 FYNNEI. This CDR3 spans 15 amino acids. V shed 4 bases, J shed 6 bases, and the junction held 6 bases outside the gene matches. CDR3 residues: CASSVRSGGANEQFF. The CDR3 DNA reads as TGTGCCAGCAGTGTCCGGAGCGGGGGGGCCAATGAGCAGTTCTTC.

The chain combines TRBV5-4 with TRBJ2-3; the match to TRBD2 covers 10 bases. V gave up 4 bases and J gave up 6 bases; unmatched junction bases: 8. CDR3 length: 15 amino acids. Germline CDR1 reads SGHNT; CDR2 reads YYREEE (reference sequence). CDR3 sequence: CASSDIGLAEDTQYF. The CDR3 nucleotides read TGTGCCAGCAGCGATATCGGACTAGCGGAGGATACGCAGTATTTT.

The chain joins TRBV28 to TRBJ1-2; the match to TRBD1 covers 12 bases. Germline lookup yields CDR1 MDHEN and CDR2 SYDVKM. Trimming cost V 6 bases and J 4 bases; bases outside gene matches: 9. The CDR3 is made up of 16 amino acids. The CDR3 DNA reads TGTGCCAGCAGCCATGCCCGGGACAGGGGGCTCTATGGCTACACCTTC. It yields the protein CASSHARDRGLYGYTF.

A remark on this clone: A junction boundary mismatches the germline segment, possibly from a read error. This chain joins TRBV7-7 and TRBJ2-7, with TRBD1 matching 7 bases. The CDR3 extends over 13 amino acids. CDR1 and CDR2 from the germline V gene are SSHAT and FNYEAQ (reference sequence). CDR3 loop: CASSSYRGYEQYF. CDR3 nucleotides: TGTGCTAGCAGCTCGTACAGGGGATACGAGCAGTACTTC.

The chain combines TRBV29-1 with TRBJ1-1; D gene ambiguous. The CDR3 contains 11 residues. The germline V gene encodes CDR1 SQVTM and CDR2 ANQGSEA. Trimming stripped 7 bases from V and 4 bases from J, with 10 bases between. CDR3 coding DNA: TGCAGCGCCGGGTCTTCCACTGAAGCTTTCTTT. It encodes CSAGSSTEAFF.

This chain joins TRBV6-2 or TRBV6-3 and TRBJ2-3; TRBD2 matches 7 bases. The ends lost 4 bases at V and 3 bases at J; junction bases unmatched: 10. Germline CDR1 reads MNHEY; CDR2 reads SVGEGT. This CDR3 is 16 amino acids long. CDR3 DNA sequence: TGTGCCAGCAGTTCACCTGGACTGGGGGGGACAGATACGCAGTATTTT. It encodes CASSSPGLGGTDTQYF.

The V and J genes are TRBV4-1 and TRBJ2-1; 11 nucleotides agree with TRBD1. The germline V gene encodes CDR1 MGHRA and CDR2 YSYEKL. Unmatched junction bases numbered 11, after V lost 1 base and J lost 6 bases. CDR3 length: 18 residues. The CDR3 protein is CASSQGSTGQGAFNEQFF. Here the CDR3 DNA reads TGCGCCAGCAGCCAAGGATCAACCGGACAGGGGGCTTTCAATGAGCAGTTCTTC.

V usage is TRBV30 and J usage is TRBJ2-2, with 8 bases aligning to TRBD1. The V and J ends lost 2 bases and 6 bases, in that order; junction bases with no gene match: 5. The CDR3 has 14 residues. From germline, CDR1 is GTSNPN and CDR2 SVGIG (reference sequence). CDR3 bases: TGTGCCTGGAGTAAGGACAGGGACCCCGGGGAGCTGTTTTTT. Translation gives CAWSKDRDPGELFF.

V usage is TRBV5-5 and J usage is TRBJ1-2; 10 bases fit TRBD1. Per germline, CDR1 SGHKS and CDR2 YYEKEE (reference sequence). This CDR3 comprises 15 residues. J gave up 6 bases and V 4 bases, and 9 bases lay outside the gene matches. The CDR3 region is CASSLATGTGDGYTF. In DNA form, the CDR3 reads TGTGCCAGCAGCCTGGCGACCGGGACAGGGGATGGCTACACCTTC. Using reference TRBV5-5 and TRBJ1-2 for the parts outside the CDR3, the full variable domain is DAGVTQSPTHLIKTRGQQVTLRCSPISGHKSVSWYQQVLGQGPQFIFQYYEKEERGRGNFPDRFSARQFPNYSSELNVNALLLGDSALYLCASSLATGTGDGYTFGSGTRLTVV.

The chain uses TRBV19 and TRBJ1-5; the match to TRBD1 covers 9 bases. Germline assignment: CDR1 LNHDA and CDR2 SQIVND (reference sequence). CDR3 length equals 15 residues. V shed 5 bases and J 2 bases; nucleotides not matched to a gene: 4. The CDR3 is CASSLRTGGNQPQHF. The CDR3 coding sequence is TGTGCCAGTAGTCTCCGGACAGGGGGCAATCAGCCCCAGCATTTT.

This chain uses TRBV29-1 with TRBJ1-6, with TRBD1 matching 9 bases. J was trimmed by 7 bases and V by 7 bases; bases with no gene match: 8. The CDR3 consists of 14 residues. CDR1 and CDR2 from the germline V gene are SQVTM and ANQGSEA. The CDR3 DNA follows: TGCAGCGCAAGACAGGGGGTGGGCAATTCACCCCTCCACTTT. It specifies CSARQGVGNSPLHF.